Below are 24 T cell receptor beta chains sequenced from a single sample in a study of T cell responses to AZD1222 COVID-19 vaccine. Profiling relied on immunoSEQ multiplex PCR, and the TCRdb table lists in-frame clones only, not all of them. The sample carries 120,000 or so clones, roughly 90% recorded once. This material consisted of peripheral blood, taken 28 days after the second AZD1222 dose. These receptors were taken from an adult who received the AZD1222 COVID-19 vaccine.

The genes are TRBV7-8 and TRBJ2-7, with a tentative D call TRBD2 (7 bases). There are 23 residues in the CDR3. The germline gives CDR1 SGHVS, CDR2 FQNEAQ. V gave up 5 bases and J gave up 2 bases, with 40 bases separating them. Here the CDR3 DNA reads TGTGCCAGCAGCCCGTCTTGGGGGGGCGAGTCGACCGATGTGGGGTGGGTCCCCTACGAGCAGTACTTC. It codes for CASSPSWGGESTDVGWVPYEQYF.

The chain combines TRBV2 with TRBJ1-5; perhaps TRBD1 as D (6 bases). Germline values: CDR1 SNHLY, CDR2 FYNNEI. The CDR3 covers 14 residues. Trimming took off 2 bases at V and 5 bases at J, with 10 bases between the two ends. The CDR3 loop is CASSEWGADQPQHF. In DNA, the CDR3 is TGTGCCAGCAGTGAATGGGGGGCAGATCAGCCCCAGCATTTT.

This chain uses TRBV29-1 with TRBJ2-2; D might be TRBD2 (6 bases). Trimming removed 7 bases from V and 3 bases from J, with 6 bases in between. The CDR3 is 11 amino acids. Germline CDR1 SQVTM, CDR2 ANQGSEA. The CDR3 DNA is TGCAGCGGGGGGGACACCGGGGAGCTGTTTTTT. This encodes CSGGDTGELFF.

The chain combines TRBV5-4 with TRBJ2-1; 7 nucleotides line up with TRBD2. Trimming cost V 4 bases and J 3 bases; bases outside gene matches: 10. The CDR3 runs to 16 residues. Germline V lookup: CDR1 SGHNT, CDR2 YYREEE (reference sequence). CDR3 sequence (DNA): TGTGCCAGCAGCCACCTTGCGGGGAGGGACTACAATGAGCAGTTCTTC. Its protein is CASSHLAGRDYNEQFF.

The genes are TRBV6-4 and TRBJ1-1; D perhaps matches TRBD1 (5 bases). From germline, CDR1 is MRHNA and CDR2 SNTAGT. The ends were cut back, 3 bases at V and 0 bases at J, with 8 bases in the middle. The CDR3 totals 14 residues. The CDR3 here is CASSEGDLNTEAFF. In DNA form, the CDR3 reads TGTGCCAGCAGTGAAGGGGATTTGAACACTGAAGCTTTCTTT.

The V call is TRBV29-1, the J call TRBJ1-1; D remains ambiguous. Between the trimmed V and J ends, which lost 7 bases and 6 bases, there was a span of 24 bases. In germline, CDR1 is SQVTM, CDR2 ANQGSEA. The CDR3 is 15 residues long. Here the CDR3 DNA reads TGCAGCGCTCTGCGTCCGGGATTGCGACTCTCTGAAGCTTTCTTT. This translates into CSALRPGLRLSEAFF. Based on the CDR3 plus reference TRBV29-1 and TRBJ1-1, the full variable domain is SAVISQKPSRDICQRGTSLTIQCQVDSQVTMMFWYRQQPGQSLTLIATANQGSEATYESGFVIDKFPISRPNLTFSTLTVSNMSPEDSSIYLCSALRPGLRLSEAFFGQGTRLTVV.

The rearrangement joins TRBV4-2 to TRBJ1-6, with D unclear. CDR3 size: 16 residues. The germline gives CDR1 LGHNA, CDR2 YNFKEQ. With 0 bases removed from V and 5 bases from J, the gap between germline ends came to 11 bases. The CDR3 DNA follows: TGTGCCAGCAGCCAAGAGCATCCCTCAAATAATTCACCCCTCCACTTT. Translation: CASSQEHPSNNSPLHF.

This sequence joins TRBV2 and TRBJ2-5; 11 bases agree with TRBD1. The CDR3 loop spans 16 amino acids. The V and J ends lost 2 bases and 4 bases, in that order; junction bases with no gene match: 6. Germline V CDR1 and CDR2: SNHLY, FYNNEI. The CDR3: CASSEPRDRGSETQYF. CDR3 DNA: TGTGCCAGCAGTGAACCTCGGGACAGGGGGTCAGAGACCCAGTACTTC. Looking up the rest from reference TRBV2 and TRBJ2-5 gives the full variable domain: EPEVTQTPSHQVTQMGQEVILRCVPISNHLYFYWYRQILGQKVEFLVSFYNNEISEKSEIFDDQFSVERPDGSNFTLKIRSTKLEDSAMYFCASSEPRDRGSETQYFGPGTRLLVL.

The rearrangement uses TRBV12-3 or TRBV12-4 and TRBJ1-2, with D perhaps matching TRBD1 (6 bases). V lost 6 bases and J 7 bases, leaving 15 bases between the germline ends. The CDR3 has 13 amino acids. The CDR3 bases are TGTGCCAGCAGCCCCCTTCCAGGGGCTGGCTACACCTTC. Protein sequence: CASSPLPGAGYTF.

CDR3 in amino acids: CASSGQGGVDEQFF. The CDR3, as DNA: TGTGCCAGCAGCGGGCAGGGAGGGGTGGATGAGCAGTTCTTC. The chain joins TRBV2 to TRBJ2-1; 7 bases map to TRBD2. The CDR3 has 14 amino acids. The ends lost 6 bases at V and 8 bases at J; junction bases unmatched: 10. In germline, CDR1 is SNHLY, CDR2 FYNNEI.

The V call is TRBV19, the J call TRBJ2-2; TRBD2 aligns across 13 bases. The CDR3 runs 17 residues. CDR1 is LNHDA and CDR2 is SQIVND in the germline V gene (reference sequence). V lost 7 bases to trimming and J lost 2 bases; unmatched junction nucleotides: 7. CDR3 in amino acids: CASNTLGLAGNTGELFF. CDR3 sequence (DNA): TGTGCCAGTAATACCCTGGGACTAGCGGGAAACACCGGGGAGCTGTTTTTT.

This clone occurred once. The rearrangement uses TRBV2 and TRBJ2-1; 9 bases agree with TRBD2. Looked up from germline, CDR1 is SNHLY and CDR2 is FYNNEI. The CDR3 is 15 amino acids. With V trimmed by 3 bases and J by 9 bases, 9 bases remained unmatched. In DNA form, the CDR3 reads TGTGCCAGCAGTGAGGCTAGCGGGACCTCCGGTGAGCAGTTCTTC. Translated, it gives CASSEASGTSGEQFF.

This clone showed up just once. This chain joins TRBV19 and TRBJ1-2, with D perhaps matching TRBD1 (5 bases). The CDR3 has 15 amino acids. In germline, CDR1 is LNHDA, CDR2 SQIVND (reference sequence). V was shortened by 5 bases and J by 1 base, with 14 bases between the two germline ends. As DNA, the CDR3 is TGTGCCAGTAGTTTACGGGACGGAGATAACTATGGCTACACCTTC. It specifies CASSLRDGDNYGYTF.

The chain recombines TRBV28 with TRBJ2-1; the match to TRBD2 covers 10 bases. CDR3 length: 17 amino acids. The J segment lost 0 bases and the V segment lost 7 bases, leaving 9 bases of the junction unmatched. CDR1 is MDHEN and CDR2 is SYDVKM in the germline V gene. The CDR3 region is CASTSGGRESSYNEQFF. CDR3 coding DNA: TGTGCCAGCACTAGCGGGGGCCGTGAAAGCTCCTACAATGAGCAGTTCTTC.

This clone was recorded only once. The chain carries TRBV7-2 and TRBJ1-1, with 10 bases matching TRBD1. CDR1 is SGHTA, CDR2 FQGNSA, per germline. J lost 3 bases, V lost 4 bases, and 5 bases had no gene match. This CDR3 contains 15 residues. The DNA for the CDR3 is TGTGCCAGCAGCTCTACCGGGACAGGGGACACTGAAGCTTTCTTT. It is translated as CASSSTGTGDTEAFF.

This clone was found once. The gene calls are TRBV18 and TRBJ2-7, with D possibly matching TRBD1 (6 bases). The germline CDR1 and CDR2 sequences are KGHSH and LQKENI. V was cut by 1 base and J by 5 bases, with 12 bases left in between. This CDR3 is 14 amino acids long. CDR3 nucleotides: TGTGCCAGCTCACCACGCGACAGGCTAAACGAGCAGTACTTC. It is translated as CASSPRDRLNEQYF. Based on the CDR3 plus reference TRBV18 and TRBJ2-7, the full variable domain is NAGVMQNPRHLVRRRGQEARLRCSPMKGHSHVYWYRQLPEEGLKFMVYLQKENIIDESGMPKERFSAEFPKEGPSILRIQQVVRGDSAAYFCASSPRDRLNEQYFGPGTRLTVT.

The rearrangement links TRBV19 to TRBJ1-2, with D possibly TRBD1 on 5 matching bases. Germline-derived CDR1 and CDR2 are LNHDA and SQIVND (reference sequence). CDR3 size: 14 residues. V was trimmed by 3 bases and J by 7 bases, leaving 15 bases between them. CDR3 region: CASSIHQGERGYTF. The CDR3 nucleotides are TGTGCCAGTAGTATCCATCAAGGGGAGCGTGGCTACACCTTC.

CDR3 in amino acids: CASSQERNGIHTF. CDR3 bases: TGTGCCAGCAGCCAAGAGCGGAATGGGATTCACACCTTC. V usage is TRBV4-2 and J usage is TRBJ1-2; D not resolved. CDR1 and CDR2 (germline): LGHNA, YNFKEQ. The CDR3 is made up of 13 amino acids. V lost 0 bases, J lost 12 bases, and 14 bases lay in between.

The chain has TRBV20-1 and TRBJ1-5; D is ambiguous. Per the germline V gene, CDR1 is DFQATT and CDR2 is SNEGSKA (reference sequence). Between the trimmed V and J ends, which lost 3 bases and 6 bases, there was a span of 18 bases. The CDR3 consists of 15 residues. The CDR3 loop reads CSASIGGRGAQPQHF. DNA of the CDR3: TGCAGTGCTAGTATTGGAGGGCGAGGCGCTCAGCCCCAGCATTTT.

The chain recombines TRBV5-1 with TRBJ2-1, with TRBD1 identical over 9 bases. V trimming: 3 bases; J trimming: 5 bases; junction bases outside the gene matches: 6. From germline, CDR1 is SGHRS and CDR2 YFSETQ. CDR3 length: 15 residues. CDR3 nucleotides: TGCGCCAGCAGCTCGGGACAGGGAGACAACAATGAGCAGTTCTTC. As protein: CASSSGQGDNNEQFF. The full variable domain, with the rest looked up from reference TRBV5-1 and TRBJ2-1, is KAGVTQTPRYLIKTRGQQVTLSCSPISGHRSVSWYQQTPGQGLQFLFEYFSETQRNKGNFPGRFSGRQFSNSRSEMNVSTLELGDSALYLCASSSGQGDNNEQFFGPGTRLTVL.

This clone was observed a few times. The V and J genes are TRBV2 and TRBJ2-1; no firm D call. This CDR3 contains 15 residues. Germline values: CDR1 SNHLY, CDR2 FYNNEI. V gave up 3 bases and J gave up 6 bases, with 15 bases separating them. The CDR3 nucleotides read TGTGCCAGCAGTGATACAGAGATACAGCCCAATGAGCAGTTCTTC. Translated, it gives CASSDTEIQPNEQFF.

The rearrangement links TRBV5-4 to TRBJ2-3, with 8 bases aligning to TRBD1. CDR1 SGHNT and CDR2 YYREEE come from the germline V gene (reference sequence). The ends lost 4 bases at V and 1 base at J; junction bases unmatched: 8. This CDR3 has 16 amino acids. The CDR3 DNA sequence: TGTGCCAGCAGCCTTTGGACAGGGTCGCGCACAGATACGCAGTATTTT. This codes for CASSLWTGSRTDTQYF.

V and J are TRBV19 and TRBJ1-5; D unresolved. The ends were cut back, 5 bases at V and 2 bases at J, with 31 bases in the middle. From germline, CDR1 is LNHDA and CDR2 SQIVND (reference sequence). This CDR3 contains 21 residues. The DNA of the CDR3 is TGTGCCAGTAGTGCGCGCAAGTCAGGAAGATCTGAGAATCTACGCAATCAGCCCCAGCATTTT. Its translation is CASSARKSGRSENLRNQPQHF.

The V call is TRBV6-4, the J call TRBJ1-5, with D hard to call. CDR1 is MRHNA and CDR2 is SNTAGT in the germline V gene. CDR3 length: 12 amino acids. The ends were cut back, 6 bases at V and 2 bases at J, with 5 bases in the middle. CDR3 sequence reads: CASRRGNQPQHF. CDR3 in DNA: TGTGCCAGCAGAAGGGGCAATCAGCCCCAGCATTTT.